The 23 T cell receptor beta chains reported below all come from one sample, sequenced in a study of CD8 T cells in Susac syndrome. RNA, at about 0.5 to 1 ug, was reverse transcribed with random hexamers. Using its own MiXCR run on the immunoSEQ multiplex PCR reads, TCRdb lists one record per CDR3 protein. Of some 70,000 distinct CDR3 sequences listed, about 94% are singletons. Sequencing used CD8+ T cells from PBMCs. The receptors here all came from a human donor with multiple sclerosis.

This clonotype was counted once. The rearrangement uses TRBV20-1 and TRBJ2-3; TRBD1 is a possible D gene (7 bases). V lost 5 bases, J lost 1 base, and 13 bases lay in between. The CDR3 length is 14 residues. Germline CDR1 is DFQATT and CDR2 is SNEGSKA (reference sequence). The CDR3 coding sequence is TGCAGTGCTCCAGGGGGGAGCGGCACAGATACGCAGTATTTT. Translated: CSAPGGSGTDTQYF.

The CDR3 DNA is TGTGCCAGCAGCGTAGGAGGGCTGGAGCAGTTCTTC. Translating it yields CASSVGGLEQFF. The genes are TRBV9 and TRBJ2-1; tentative D call: TRBD2 (5 bases). CDR3 size: 12 residues. Deletions cut 0 bases from V and 10 bases from J, with 8 bases between. CDR1 and CDR2 (germline): SGDLS, YYNGEE.

This sequence joins TRBV7-9 and TRBJ2-1; D ambiguous. The CDR3 covers 14 residues. V lost 4 bases, J lost 6 bases, and 13 bases lay in between. CDR1 is SEHNR, CDR2 FQNEAQ, per germline (reference sequence). The CDR3 reads CASSSALVGNEQFF. CDR3 nucleotide sequence: TGTGCCAGCAGCTCCGCCTTGGTGGGCAATGAGCAGTTCTTC.

This chain uses TRBV27 with TRBJ2-7, with 9 bases identical to TRBD2. CDR1 and CDR2 from the germline V gene are MNHEY and SMNVEV (reference sequence). The CDR3 consists of 16 residues. The trim removed 8 bases at V and 2 bases at J, leaving 13 bases unmatched. CDR3 sequence reads: CASGDPVAGGTYEQYF. The CDR3 bases are TGTGCCAGCGGGGACCCTGTGGCGGGAGGGACCTACGAGCAGTACTTC.

The V and J genes are TRBV19 and TRBJ2-1; the match to TRBD2 covers 12 bases. The CDR3 is made up of 13 amino acids. The germline gives CDR1 LNHDA, CDR2 SQIVND (reference sequence). J was trimmed by 9 bases and V by 5 bases; bases with no gene match: 2. The CDR3 loop reads CASSSTSGGEQFF. CDR3 bases: TGTGCCAGTAGTTCGACTAGCGGGGGTGAGCAGTTCTTC.

This chain uses TRBV30 with TRBJ1-2; maybe TRBD1 (6 bases). Germline-derived CDR1 and CDR2 are GTSNPN and SVGIG (reference sequence). The CDR3 runs to 15 residues. Trimming removed 0 bases at V and 7 bases at J, with 18 bases between. CDR3 sequence (DNA): TGTGCCTGGAGTGTACCGCCAGGGGTAGAGTTTGGCTACACCTTC. As protein: CAWSVPPGVEFGYTF.

The chain couples TRBV13 to TRBJ2-7; TRBD2 is a possible D gene (6 bases). The germline CDR1 and CDR2 sequences are PRHDT and FYEKMQ (reference sequence). CDR3 length: 14 residues. The germline V and J ends were trimmed by 2 bases and 3 bases, with 11 bases remaining between them. The CDR3 is CASSLRTTFYEQYF. The CDR3 DNA reads TGTGCCAGCAGCTTAAGGACTACTTTCTACGAGCAGTACTTC.

This rearrangement joins TRBV9 to TRBJ1-2; 7 nucleotides align to TRBD1. The trim removed 4 bases at V and 4 bases at J, leaving 10 bases unmatched. The germline CDR1 and CDR2 sequences are SGDLS and YYNGEE. The CDR3 consists of 15 residues. CDR3 residues: CASSPGGGPSYGYTF. CDR3 in DNA: TGTGCCAGCAGCCCCGGAGGGGGCCCGTCCTATGGCTACACCTTC. The full variable domain, with the rest looked up from reference TRBV9 and TRBJ1-2, is DSGVTQTPKHLITATGQRVTLRCSPRSGDLSVYWYQQSLDQGLQFLIQYYNGEERAKGNILERFSAQQFPDLHSELNLSSLELGDSALYFCASSPGGGPSYGYTFGSGTRLTVV.

CDR3 nucleotides: TGTGCCAGCAGCCAAGTCACAGGGTGGTACGAGCAGTACTTC. Encoded protein: CASSQVTGWYEQYF. This sequence joins TRBV14 and TRBJ2-7; D is perhaps TRBD1 (6 bases). CDR3 length: 14 residues. Trimming stripped 1 base from V and 4 bases from J, with 11 bases between. Germline CDR1 is SGHDN and CDR2 is FVKESK. The full variable domain, in which reference TRBV14 and TRBJ2-7 provide the parts outside the CDR3, is EAGVTQFPSHSVIEKGQTVTLRCDPISGHDNLYWYRRVMGKEIKFLLHFVKESKQDESGMPNNRFLAERTGGTYSTLKVQPAELEDSGVYFCASSQVTGWYEQYFGPGTRLTVT.

CDR3 sequence: CASSYSKDSSYEQYF. Written as DNA, the CDR3 is TGTGCCAGCAGTTACTCGAAAGACAGCTCCTACGAGCAGTACTTC. V usage is TRBV6-5 and J usage is TRBJ2-7; TRBD1 is a possible D gene (5 bases). The CDR3 length is 15 residues. Trimming took off 0 bases at V and 0 bases at J, with 9 bases between the two ends. Germline CDR1 MNHEY, CDR2 SVGAGI.

The chain has TRBV24-1 and TRBJ1-2; 9 nucleotides line up with TRBD1. Germline loops: CDR1 KGHDR, CDR2 SFDVKD. CDR3 length: 18 amino acids. Trimming took 4 bases from V and 8 from J; bases not matched to a gene: 19. CDR3: CATSETVDRGEGYYGYTF. In DNA form, the CDR3 reads TGTGCCACCAGTGAAACCGTGGACAGGGGAGAGGGATATTACGGCTACACCTTC.

The CDR3 sequence: CASSDGSLYEQYF. CDR3 nucleotide sequence: TGTGCCAGTAGTGATGGCAGTCTCTACGAGCAGTACTTC. V and J are TRBV19 and TRBJ2-7; the D is unclear. The V and J ends lost 5 bases and 3 bases respectively, with 11 bases between them. This CDR3 has 13 residues. Germline CDR1 reads LNHDA; CDR2 reads SQIVND (reference sequence).

This sequence joins TRBV29-1 and TRBJ2-7; 8 bases map to TRBD1. The CDR3 has 12 amino acids. Germline lookup yields CDR1 SQVTM and CDR2 ANQGSEA. With 3 bases clipped from V and 6 bases from J, the junction kept 4 bases outside the gene matches. CDR3 loop: CSVDPGGPEQYF. The CDR3 coding sequence is TGCAGCGTTGATCCAGGGGGCCCCGAGCAGTACTTC.

V gene TRBV4-1 combines with J gene TRBJ1-2, with D unclear. The CDR3 loop spans 14 amino acids. CDR1 MGHRA and CDR2 YSYEKL come from the germline V gene. The ends were cut back, 2 bases at V and 8 bases at J, with 15 bases in the middle. The CDR3 here is CASSQQDRVRGYTF. The CDR3 DNA follows: TGCGCCAGCAGCCAACAGGACCGTGTAAGGGGCTACACCTTC.

The V and J genes are TRBV12-3 or TRBV12-4 and TRBJ1-1; D not certain. The CDR3 consists of 14 residues. Trimming removed 1 base at V and 1 base at J, with 7 bases between. The CDR3 here is CASSLGVGNTEAFF. CDR3 DNA sequence: TGTGCCAGCAGTTTAGGTGTTGGGAACACTGAAGCTTTCTTT.

In DNA, the CDR3 is TGTGCCACCAGCAGCCCGGGACAGGGGCCCTACGAGCAGTACTTC. Residues: CATSSPGQGPYEQYF. The gene calls are TRBV15 and TRBJ2-7; 10 nucleotides align to TRBD1. The CDR3 contains 15 residues. CDR1 is LNHNV, CDR2 YYDKDF, per germline (reference sequence). V was clipped by 3 bases and J by 2 bases; unmatched bases: 4.

The chain carries TRBV6-6 and TRBJ2-3; no reliable D call. Trimming cost V 4 bases and J 2 bases, with 10 bases left between them. The CDR3 is 14 residues long. In germline, CDR1 is MNHNY, CDR2 SVGAGI (reference sequence). DNA for the CDR3: TGTGCCAGCAGTTCCCGGACCTTCACAGATACGCAGTATTTT. Its protein is CASSSRTFTDTQYF.

The genes are TRBV5-1 and TRBJ2-1; the match to TRBD1 covers 10 bases. The CDR3 runs 14 residues. Looked up from germline, CDR1 is SGHRS and CDR2 is YFSETQ. J lost 6 bases, V lost 4 bases, and 4 bases had no gene match. The CDR3 sequence: CASSVTGGFNEQFF. CDR3 DNA: TGCGCCAGCAGCGTGACAGGGGGCTTCAATGAGCAGTTCTTC. The full variable domain, in which reference TRBV5-1 and TRBJ2-1 provide the parts outside the CDR3, is KAGVTQTPRYLIKTRGQQVTLSCSPISGHRSVSWYQQTPGQGLQFLFEYFSETQRNKGNFPGRFSGRQFSNSRSEMNVSTLELGDSALYLCASSVTGGFNEQFFGPGTRLTVL.

The chain has TRBV12-3 or TRBV12-4 and TRBJ2-5; the D is unclear. Trimming shortened V by 3 bases and J by 5 bases, and 16 bases separated the two germline ends. This CDR3 is 15 amino acids long. DNA for the CDR3: TGTGCCAGCAGTTTCGATGTCGGGCGCCGGGAGACCCAGTACTTC. Amino acids: CASSFDVGRRETQYF.

The rearrangement uses TRBV15 and TRBJ2-7; either TRBD1 or TRBD2 may supply D (5 bases each). The CDR3 is 13 residues long. The V gene's germline CDR1 is LNHNV and CDR2 YYDKDF (reference sequence). With 4 bases removed from V and 5 bases from J, the gap between germline ends came to 12 bases. CDR3 sequence reads: CATSTVRGDEQYF. The CDR3 DNA follows: TGTGCCACCAGCACGGTGAGGGGCGACGAGCAGTACTTC.

The chain has TRBV28 and TRBJ2-7; 7 bases agree with TRBD1. The trim removed 3 bases at V and 1 base at J, leaving 6 bases unmatched. Germline values: CDR1 MDHEN, CDR2 SYDVKM. This CDR3 has 15 residues. CDR3: CASSFVQGPSYEQYF. The CDR3 DNA reads TGTGCCAGCAGTTTTGTACAGGGGCCATCCTACGAGCAGTACTTC.

This clonotype was detected a few times. The J gene is TRBJ2-7, the V gene TRBV12-3 or TRBV12-4, with D uncertain. V shed 3 bases and J shed 1 base, with 4 bases lying between them. CDR3 size: 12 residues. The chain's CDR3 is CASSFGSYEQYF. CDR3 DNA: TGTGCCAGCAGTTTTGGGTCCTACGAGCAGTACTTC.

This chain connects TRBV6-5 to TRBJ2-7; D might be TRBD1 (6 bases). V lost 0 bases and J 6 bases, leaving 21 bases between the germline ends. Germline V lookup: CDR1 MNHEY, CDR2 SVGAGI. There are 17 residues in the CDR3. The CDR3 DNA reads TGTGCCAGCAGTTACTCCGAACCGGGACAAGGGTGGGCCGAGCAGTACTTC. Translating gives CASSYSEPGQGWAEQYF.